Below, 30 T cell receptor beta chains from the same sample are listed, as sequenced in a study of OX40 agonist ivuxolimab in advanced cancers. The library was built by means of the immunoSEQ multiplex PCR assay. This immuneACCESS table, as held by TCRdb, lists in-frame sequences with V and J called but not all clones. Of the missing ones, under half trace to an unresolved V gene in checked studies; the others have no known cause. This sample holds about 71,000 clones; about 81% were observed only once. Around 5% of the sample belongs to the ten largest clones. The source material was CD4+ or CD8+ T cells sorted from blood, sampled in a trial of the OX40 agonist ivuxolimab. The receptors derive from an adult with an advanced solid tumor such as melanoma, head and neck, liver or kidney cancer.

The V gene is TRBV18, the J gene TRBJ1-5, with a possible D match to TRBD1 (6 bases). Germline V CDR1 and CDR2: KGHSH, LQKENI. The CDR3 is 15 residues long. Trimming removed 5 bases at V and 1 base at J, with 12 bases between. The chain's CDR3 is CASSKGTQSNQPQHF. Written as DNA, the CDR3 is TGTGCCAGCTCAAAAGGGACACAGAGCAATCAGCCCCAGCATTTT.

The count of this clone is one. The V and J genes are TRBV27 and TRBJ1-1; tentative D call: TRBD1 (6 bases). Trimming cost V 5 bases and J 0 bases, with 31 bases left between them. This CDR3 has 21 amino acids. Germline CDR1 MNHEY, CDR2 SMNVEV (reference sequence). The CDR3 DNA is TGTGCCAGCAGTGCTTCGACAGGACTACTCGGTCTCAAAGCCTTGAACACTGAAGCTTTCTTT. Its translation: CASSASTGLLGLKALNTEAFF.

The gene calls are TRBV6-1 and TRBJ2-1; D remains unclear. V lost 3 bases and J lost 6, with 12 bases in between. Germline loops: CDR1 MNHNS, CDR2 SASEGT. This CDR3 has 14 amino acids. The CDR3: CASSDRNQINEQFF. CDR3 DNA sequence: TGTGCCAGCAGTGACCGGAACCAGATCAATGAGCAGTTCTTC.

J is TRBJ1-3 and V is TRBV7-2; tentative D call: TRBD1 (5 bases). Germline V gives CDR1 SGHTA, CDR2 FQGNSA. This CDR3 is 15 amino acids long. V lost 2 bases and J 10 bases, leaving 18 bases between the germline ends. DNA for the CDR3: TGTGCCAGCAGCTTACGTCAGGGCGTAGTGGGAACCATATATTTT. It codes for CASSLRQGVVGTIYF.

The chain joins TRBV6-1 to TRBJ1-1; D remains unclear. V lost 4 bases to trimming and J lost 3 bases, with 15 bases between them. CDR3 size: 15 residues. Germline V gene lookup returns CDR1 MNHNS and CDR2 SASEGT. CDR3: CASSAPGGFDTEAFF. DNA of the CDR3: TGTGCCAGCAGTGCCCCGGGAGGCTTTGACACTGAAGCTTTCTTT.

The chain employs TRBV23-1 and TRBJ2-7; D ambiguous. TRBV23-1 is placed among ORFs of uncertain function. The length of the CDR3 is 13 residues. With 0 bases removed from V and 3 bases from J, the gap between germline ends came to 6 bases. Here the CDR3 reads CASSQSQHYEQYF. The CDR3 nucleotides are TGCGCCAGCAGTCAATCACAGCACTACGAGCAGTACTTC.

CDR3: CASSLPPPGQGFNSPLHF. CDR3 DNA: TGTGCCAGCAGCTTGCCCCCCCCGGGACAGGGGTTTAATTCACCCCTCCACTTT. The chain links TRBV5-8 to TRBJ1-6; 10 bases match TRBD1. The germline CDR1 and CDR2 sequences are SGHTS and YDEGEE. Trimming cost V 1 base and J 6 bases; bases outside gene matches: 10. This CDR3 spans 18 amino acids.

V gene TRBV9 combines with J gene TRBJ1-2, with unresolved D. CDR1 is SGDLS, CDR2 YYNGEE, per germline. The V and J ends lost 3 bases and 2 bases respectively, with 11 bases between them. The CDR3 is 14 amino acids. The CDR3 DNA reads TGTGCCAGCAGCGCCACCCACGGGAACTATGGCTACACCTTC. This sequence encodes CASSATHGNYGYTF.

This chain connects TRBV28 to TRBJ1-6; D is unresolved. The CDR3 extends over 12 amino acids. CDR1 MDHEN and CDR2 SYDVKM come from the germline V gene. V was trimmed by 1 base and J by 12 bases, leaving 7 bases between them. The CDR3 region is CASSLLRGPLHF. The CDR3 DNA is TGTGCCAGCAGTTTATTGCGGGGACCCCTCCACTTT. Looking up the rest from reference TRBV28 and TRBJ1-6 gives the full variable domain: DVKVTQSSRYLVKRTGEKVFLECVQDMDHENMFWYRQDPGLGLRLIYFSYDVKMKEKGDIPEGYSVSREKKERFSLILESASTNQTSMYLCASSLLRGPLHFGNGTRLTVT.

The J gene is TRBJ2-3, the V gene TRBV29-1, with D unclear. CDR1 is SQVTM, CDR2 ANQGSEA, per germline. This CDR3 is 10 amino acids long. This chain's CDR3 is CIGMTDTQYF. The CDR3 region has the DNA TGCATTGGGATGACAGATACGCAGTATTTT.

The chain recombines TRBV5-1 with TRBJ2-5; D perhaps matches TRBD2 (6 bases). This CDR3 has 14 residues. Trimming pared 6 bases from V and 1 base from J, leaving 13 bases between. CDR1 SGHRS and CDR2 YFSETQ come from the germline V gene. The CDR3 DNA follows: TGCGCCAGCACTCGGGTTAGCGGCCAAGAGACCCAGTACTTC. Residues: CASTRVSGQETQYF. The entire variable domain, with the rest obtained from reference TRBV5-1 and TRBJ2-5, is as follows: KAGVTQTPRYLIKTRGQQVTLSCSPISGHRSVSWYQQTPGQGLQFLFEYFSETQRNKGNFPGRFSGRQFSNSRSEMNVSTLELGDSALYLCASTRVSGQETQYFGPGTRLLVL.

This clone occurred once. The rearrangement uses TRBV21-1 and TRBJ2-3; TRBD2 was called by the table and not checked on the DNA. TRBV21-1 counts as a pseudogene. CDR3 length equals 15 residues. The CDR3 loop is CASSKGGGIPDTQYF. In DNA, the CDR3 is TGTGCCAGCAGCAAAGGCGGGGGGATCCCAGATACGCAGTATTTT.

The chain combines TRBV7-2 with TRBJ2-2; tentative D call: TRBD2 (5 bases). Germline V gene lookup returns CDR1 SGHTA and CDR2 FQGNSA. V was shortened by 7 bases and J by 5 bases, with 20 bases between the two germline ends. The CDR3 covers 16 residues. CDR3 DNA: TGTGCCAGCACCCCCAAGTCCCGGGGTTTAACCGGGGAGCTGTTTTTT. It yields the protein CASTPKSRGLTGELFF.

A few counts support this clone. The V gene is TRBV30, the J gene TRBJ2-5, with D tentatively TRBD1 (6 bases). V shed 3 bases and J shed 1 base, with 15 bases lying between them. CDR1 is GTSNPN and CDR2 is SVGIG in the germline V gene (reference sequence). The CDR3 contains 15 residues. This CDR3 is CAWSRDIEIQETQYF. CDR3 DNA sequence: TGTGCCTGGAGCCGGGACATCGAAATCCAAGAGACCCAGTACTTC.

This clone was found once. The V gene is TRBV27, the J gene TRBJ1-4, with D possibly TRBD1 on 6 matching bases. The CDR3 has 15 amino acids. The ends were cut back, 3 bases at V and 3 bases at J, with 11 bases in the middle. CDR1 is MNHEY and CDR2 is SMNVEV in the germline V gene (reference sequence). The CDR3 region is CASSFSGVSNEKLFF. CDR3 DNA: TGTGCCAGCAGTTTCTCAGGGGTGTCTAATGAAAAACTGTTTTTT.

The J gene is TRBJ2-2, the V gene TRBV7-7; maybe TRBD2 (6 bases). Germline V CDR1 and CDR2: SSHAT, FNYEAQ (reference sequence). The V end lost 11 bases, the J end lost 6 bases, and 13 bases lay between the germline ends. The CDR3 is made up of 12 amino acids. DNA of the CDR3: TGTGCCCTGCAAGGAGGGCCCGGGGAGCTGTTTTTT. Protein product: CALQGGPGELFF. Combining the CDR3 with reference TRBV7-7 and TRBJ2-2 gives the whole variable domain GAGVSQSPRYKVTKRGQDVTLRCDPISSHATLYWYQQALGQGPEFLTYFNYEAQPDKSGLPSDRFSAERPEGSISTLTIQRTEQRDSAMYRCALQGGPGELFFGEGSRLTVL.

The chain has TRBV5-1 and TRBJ1-2, with 8 bases matching TRBD1. The V gene end was trimmed by 2 bases and the J gene end by 8 bases; junction bases not matched to a gene: 11. In germline, CDR1 is SGHRS, CDR2 YFSETQ. The CDR3 totals 15 residues. CDR3 region: CASSLMTGVQRGYTF. The CDR3, as DNA: TGCGCCAGCAGCTTAATGACAGGGGTTCAGCGGGGCTACACCTTC.

V and J are TRBV7-6 and TRBJ2-1, with 8 bases identical to TRBD2. The CDR3 has 15 amino acids. V lost 4 bases to trimming and J lost 10 bases; unmatched junction nucleotides: 12. The germline CDR1 and CDR2 sequences are SGHVS and FNYEAQ. Here the CDR3 reads CASSSIEAGVLEQFF. The CDR3 nucleotides are TGTGCCAGCAGCTCCATCGAAGCGGGAGTACTAGAGCAGTTCTTC.

The rearrangement links TRBV7-2 to TRBJ2-1, with D perhaps matching TRBD2 (5 bases). V lost 5 bases to trimming and J lost 2 bases, with 10 bases between them. The CDR3 spans 14 residues. The V gene's germline CDR1 is SGHTA and CDR2 FQGNSA. The DNA for the CDR3 is TGTGCCAGCAGCCCCGGAGCGGCCTACAATGAGCAGTTCTTC. Residues: CASSPGAAYNEQFF.

J is TRBJ2-1 and V is TRBV7-3; D unresolved. The CDR3 extends over 13 amino acids. Germline CDR1 is SGHTA and CDR2 is FQGTGA. Trimming shortened V by 1 base and J by 1 base, and 2 bases separated the two germline ends. CDR3 loop: CASSLISYNEQFF. CDR3 nucleotides: TGTGCCAGCAGCTTAATTTCCTACAATGAGCAGTTCTTC.

The chain has TRBV2 and TRBJ2-5; D gene ambiguous. The CDR3 extends over 11 amino acids. V lost 4 bases, J lost 5 bases, and 5 bases lay in between. Germline loops: CDR1 SNHLY, CDR2 FYNNEI. CDR3 sequence: CASSVRETQYF. The CDR3 DNA is TGTGCCAGCAGTGTACGGGAGACCCAGTACTTC.

The chain joins TRBV6-4 to TRBJ2-3, with 11 bases fitting TRBD2. This CDR3 is built from 14 residues. Trimming removed 5 bases from V and 4 bases from J; junction bases left unmatched: 2. CDR1 MRHNA and CDR2 SNTAGT come from the germline V gene. The CDR3 loop reads CASSLAGGADTQYF. The CDR3 DNA sequence: TGTGCCAGCAGTCTAGCGGGAGGCGCAGATACGCAGTATTTT.

This clone was recorded a few times. The rearrangement uses TRBV9 and TRBJ2-5; D is possibly TRBD1 (7 bases). Germline CDR1 and CDR2: SGDLS and YYNGEE. The CDR3 sequence is 16 residues long. V was trimmed by 0 bases and J by 6 bases, leaving 18 bases between them. CDR3 in amino acids: CASSVAFGGGEQTQYF. CDR3 DNA sequence: TGTGCCAGCAGCGTAGCCTTCGGAGGGGGCGAACAGACCCAGTACTTC.

The rearrangement links TRBV7-2 to TRBJ2-3; D gene unclear. The CDR3 loop spans 12 amino acids. CDR1 and CDR2 (germline): SGHTA, FQGNSA. The V and J ends lost 4 bases and 4 bases respectively, with 6 bases between them. In nucleotides, the CDR3 is TGTGCCAGCAGCTCCTCCTCAGATACGCAGTATTTT. Protein: CASSSSSDTQYF.

This chain connects TRBV19 to TRBJ1-2; 11 nucleotides align to TRBD1. J gave up 2 bases and V 5 bases, and 7 bases lay outside the gene matches. CDR1 and CDR2 (germline): LNHDA, SQIVND (reference sequence). The CDR3 contains 16 residues. CDR3 protein: CASSGRDRGKNYGYTF. CDR3 nucleotide sequence: TGTGCCAGTAGTGGCCGGGACAGGGGGAAGAACTATGGCTACACCTTC. Full variable domain (rest looked up from reference TRBV19 and TRBJ1-2): DGGITQSPKYLFRKEGQNVTLSCEQNLNHDAMYWYRQDPGQGLRLIYYSQIVNDFQKGDIAEGYSVSREKKESFPLTVTSAQKNPTAFYLCASSGRDRGKNYGYTFGSGTRLTVV.

CDR3 in DNA: TGTGCCAGCAGCCCGACAGGGCCGAGGGAGCAGTACTTC. It yields the protein CASSPTGPREQYF. J is TRBJ2-7 and V is TRBV6-5; TRBD1 matches at 7 bases. Trimming removed 6 bases from V and 7 bases from J; junction bases left unmatched: 9. The CDR3 is made up of 13 amino acids. Germline V gives CDR1 MNHEY, CDR2 SVGAGI.

V usage is TRBV19 and J usage is TRBJ2-1; D tentatively reads TRBD1 or TRBD2 (5 bases each). Germline CDR1 and CDR2: LNHDA and SQIVND (reference sequence). The ends were cut back, 5 bases at V and 8 bases at J, with 13 bases in the middle. CDR3 size: 13 residues. The CDR3 nucleotides are TGTGCCAGTAGTCCCTGGGGGACGGATGAGCAGTTCTTC. Translated: CASSPWGTDEQFF. Based on the CDR3 plus reference TRBV19 and TRBJ2-1, the full variable domain is DGGITQSPKYLFRKEGQNVTLSCEQNLNHDAMYWYRQDPGQGLRLIYYSQIVNDFQKGDIAEGYSVSREKKESFPLTVTSAQKNPTAFYLCASSPWGTDEQFFGPGTRLTVL.

The chain has TRBV2 and TRBJ1-3; D is uncertain. The V gene lost 6 bases and the J gene lost 0 bases, with 9 bases spanning the gap. Germline V CDR1 and CDR2: SNHLY, FYNNEI. The CDR3 is 14 residues long. The CDR3 DNA is TGTGCCAGCAGCCAACAGCTCTCTGGAAACACCATATATTTT. The encoded protein is CASSQQLSGNTIYF. Full variable domain (rest looked up from reference TRBV2 and TRBJ1-3): EPEVTQTPSHQVTQMGQEVILRCVPISNHLYFYWYRQILGQKVEFLVSFYNNEISEKSEIFDDQFSVERPDGSNFTLKIRSTKLEDSAMYFCASSQQLSGNTIYFGEGSWLTVV.

The V call is TRBV7-2, the J call TRBJ2-6, with D perhaps matching TRBD2 (5 bases). Germline V CDR1 and CDR2: SGHTA, FQGNSA. This CDR3 region has 15 residues. V was cut by 6 bases and J by 4 bases, with 13 bases left in between. The CDR3 DNA reads as TGTGCCAGCAGTTCCCGGAGGCAAGGGGCCAACGTCCTGACTTTC. Protein sequence: CASSSRRQGANVLTF.

The chain is built from TRBV6-5 and TRBJ1-6; no definite D call. This CDR3 has 14 residues. In germline, CDR1 is MNHEY, CDR2 SVGAGI. The ends were cut back, 7 bases at V and 11 bases at J, with 18 bases in the middle. The CDR3 DNA is TGTGCCAGCACGGCCTTTCGAAGCCGGGCACCCCTCCACTTT. It specifies CASTAFRSRAPLHF.